These 14 T cell receptor beta chains were all obtained from the same sample, sequenced in a study of CD4+ T cells in melanoma. The protocol was immunoSEQ multiplex PCR, while the TCRdb copy is restricted to in-frame clones and leaves out a portion. The table has roughly 10,000 clones, about three fifths seen once. Sequenced input: cells from a culture (not recorded whether cultured in vitro). These receptors were taken from a human donor with melanoma.

This chain uses TRBV6-1 with TRBJ2-1; the D call may be TRBD1 or TRBD2 (6 bases each). Germline V lookup: CDR1 MNHNS, CDR2 SASEGT. V dropped 6 bases and J dropped 4 bases, with 10 bases sitting between them. This CDR3 is built from 13 residues. CDR3 nucleotide sequence: TGTGCCAGCAGGCGGGACATGTACAATGAGCAGTTCTTC. It encodes CASRRDMYNEQFF.

This clone was counted between two and nine times. The V and J genes are TRBV19 and TRBJ1-1, with TRBD1 as a possible D gene (6 bases). The V gene's germline CDR1 is LNHDA and CDR2 SQIVND (reference sequence). Trimming took 5 bases from V and 4 from J, leaving 11 bases between them. The CDR3 sequence is 13 residues long. CDR3 residues: CASSEARGTEAFF. In DNA, the CDR3 is TGTGCCAGTAGTGAAGCCAGGGGCACTGAAGCTTTCTTT.

V usage is TRBV12-5 and J usage is TRBJ2-1; D might be TRBD2 (6 bases). The germline V gene has CDR1 LGHNT and CDR2 FRNRAP. Trimming shortened V by 2 bases and J by 4 bases, and 18 bases separated the two germline ends. This CDR3 has 17 amino acids. DNA of the CDR3: TGTGCTAGTGGTTTGCGCCCCGGGACTGGGGCGTACAATGAGCAGTTCTTC. Residues: CASGLRPGTGAYNEQFF.

This rearrangement joins TRBV29-1 to TRBJ1-1; D uncertain. The CDR3 length is 12 residues. The V end lost 6 bases, the J end lost 1 base, and 9 bases lay between the germline ends. Germline V gene sequence: CDR1 SQVTM, CDR2 ANQGSEA. The CDR3: CSVDTANTEAFF. In nucleotides, the CDR3 is TGCAGCGTGGATACAGCGAACACTGAAGCTTTCTTT.

The chain recombines TRBV6-1 with TRBJ1-5, with 9 bases aligning to TRBD1. The V and J ends lost 6 bases and 3 bases, in that order; junction bases with no gene match: 6. The CDR3 totals 15 residues. In germline, CDR1 is MNHNS, CDR2 SASEGT. CDR3 sequence reads: CASRDYRGLNQPQHF. CDR3 bases: TGTGCCAGCAGGGATTACAGGGGGCTCAATCAGCCCCAGCATTTT.

The J gene is TRBJ2-3, the V gene TRBV12-5; D unclear. V shed 0 bases and J shed 4 bases, with 14 bases lying between them. Germline V gives CDR1 LGHNT, CDR2 FRNRAP. The CDR3 spans 16 residues. CDR3 DNA: TGTGCTAGTGGTTTGGTCCTGGGCCCTCGGTCAGATACGCAGTATTTT. It yields the protein CASGLVLGPRSDTQYF.

This clone was seen a few times. The V and J genes are TRBV19 and TRBJ1-1, with TRBD1 identical over 9 bases. Germline V gene lookup returns CDR1 LNHDA and CDR2 SQIVND (reference sequence). The CDR3 loop spans 14 amino acids. V gave up 7 bases and J gave up 6 bases; unmatched junction bases: 9. CDR3 loop: CASKPRQGESEAFF. The CDR3 DNA sequence: TGTGCCAGTAAACCGCGACAGGGGGAATCTGAAGCTTTCTTT.

The gene calls are TRBV28 and TRBJ2-3, with 8 bases fitting TRBD2. This CDR3 region has 15 residues. V gave up 2 bases and J gave up 0 bases; unmatched junction bases: 1. The germline V gene has CDR1 MDHEN and CDR2 SYDVKM. In DNA form, the CDR3 reads TGTGCCAGCAGTTTAAAGCGGGGGAGCACAGATACGCAGTATTTT. Translation gives CASSLKRGSTDTQYF.

The chain couples TRBV5-1 to TRBJ2-3; 7 nucleotides agree with TRBD2. The CDR3 runs to 15 residues. V was pared by 4 bases and J by 5 bases, with 10 bases of the junction left unmatched. Germline assignment: CDR1 SGHRS and CDR2 YFSETQ. DNA for the CDR3: TGCGCCAGCAGCGAGGCGGGGGTTGGGGGAGATACGCAGTATTTT. Translated: CASSEAGVGGDTQYF.

A few counts support this clone. The chain couples TRBV27 to TRBJ1-1; TRBD1 aligns across 9 bases. After removal of 8 bases from V and 4 bases from J, the junction contained 14 bases not matched to a gene. The CDR3 runs to 16 residues. Germline CDR1 MNHEY, CDR2 SMNVEV (reference sequence). CDR3 bases: TGTGCCAGCTCCCCGGGGGACAGGGTAAGGGGCACTGAAGCTTTCTTT. It encodes CASSPGDRVRGTEAFF.

The V gene is TRBV7-2, the J gene TRBJ2-2; D perhaps matches TRBD2 (6 bases). V lost 2 bases, J lost 4 bases, and 17 bases lay in between. Germline assignment: CDR1 SGHTA and CDR2 FQGNSA. The length of the CDR3 is 17 residues. DNA of the CDR3: TGTGCCAGCAGCTTATCCCCCACTCTAGCGTTCACCGGGGAGCTGTTTTTT. It translates to CASSLSPTLAFTGELFF.

This clone has more than one count but fewer than ten. This chain joins TRBV6-1 and TRBJ1-2; D remains unclear. CDR1 MNHNS and CDR2 SASEGT come from the germline V gene. V dropped 4 bases and J dropped 3 bases, with 12 bases sitting between them. This CDR3 contains 14 residues. DNA for the CDR3: TGTGCCAGCAGTGGACGGAACCTACACTATGGCTACACCTTC. Protein: CASSGRNLHYGYTF.

This clone was observed once. This sequence joins TRBV7-9 and TRBJ1-1, with 9 bases lining up with TRBD1. The germline V gene encodes CDR1 SEHNR and CDR2 FQNEAQ (reference sequence). The CDR3 spans 17 residues. V gave up 2 bases and J gave up 0 bases; unmatched junction bases: 7. The CDR3 DNA reads as TGTGCCAGCAGCTTATCCTTCGGACAGGGGATGAACACTGAAGCTTTCTTT. Amino acid sequence: CASSLSFGQGMNTEAFF.

The chain links TRBV18 to TRBJ2-2, with 10 bases identical to TRBD1. The CDR3 consists of 16 residues. The germline CDR1 and CDR2 sequences are KGHSH and LQKENI. The V segment lost 1 base and the J segment 5 bases; nucleotides outside the gene matches: 4. The CDR3: CASSPRDRGGTGELFF. The DNA of the CDR3 is TGTGCCAGCTCACCACGGGACAGGGGTGGAACCGGGGAGCTGTTTTTT. Full variable domain (remainder filled in from reference TRBV18 and TRBJ2-2): NAGVMQNPRHLVRRRGQEARLRCSPMKGHSHVYWYRQLPEEGLKFMVYLQKENIIDESGMPKERFSAEFPKEGPSILRIQQVVRGDSAAYFCASSPRDRGGTGELFFGEGSRLTVL.